The 24 T cell receptor beta chains listed next were all sequenced from one sample in a study of blood T cells in healthy people across ages. Through a sample-barcoded 5' primer and a J-beta primer mix, a second PCR was run for 7 to 11 cycles. TCRdb processed the 5' RACE reads anew with MiXCR; each CDR3 protein has one entry. Here the sample spans 1.5 million to 2 million distinct CDR3 sequences, roughly 30% being singletons. Sequencing was performed on blood. Receptors originate from a woman aged 25-40 years in good health.

In its sample, this clonotype was seen a few times. The J gene is TRBJ2-1, the V gene TRBV5-5; maybe TRBD2 (6 bases). The germline gives CDR1 SGHKS, CDR2 YYEKEE (reference sequence). Trimming pared 9 bases from V and 7 bases from J, leaving 14 bases between. The CDR3 has 12 residues. The CDR3 DNA follows: TGTGCCACCTCCCCCGGGGGTAATGAGCAGTTCTTC. This sequence encodes CATSPGGNEQFF.

Points on this clonotype: No conserved phenylalanine or tryptophan is present at the end of the CDR3, so a read error is the likely explanation. The chain recombines TRBV12-3 or TRBV12-4 with TRBJ2-3; the match to TRBD2 covers 8 bases. The junction had 6 bases not matched to a gene; V was cut back by 0 bases and J by 1 base. The CDR3 is made up of 17 amino acids. The CDR3 sequence is CASSLASLAGGTDTQYV. For the CDR3, the DNA is TGTGCCAGCAGTTTAGCGAGTCTAGCGGGCGGCACAGATACGCAGTATGTT.

The V call is TRBV14, the J call TRBJ1-4, with 7 bases that match TRBD1. The ends lost 5 bases at V and 4 bases at J; junction bases unmatched: 7. The CDR3 is made up of 15 amino acids. From germline, CDR1 is SGHDN and CDR2 FVKESK. In DNA form, the CDR3 reads TGTGCCAGCAGCAGAAGGACAGGTTTTAATGAAAAACTGTTTTTT. Translated, it gives CASSRRTGFNEKLFF.

The J gene is TRBJ1-2, the V gene TRBV5-1; the D is unclear. Germline CDR1 SGHRS, CDR2 YFSETQ. The V and J ends lost 3 bases and 0 bases respectively, with 6 bases between them. The CDR3 loop spans 13 amino acids. The DNA for the CDR3 is TGCGCCAGCAGCTCTCCAGCTAACTATGGCTACACCTTC. Translating it yields CASSSPANYGYTF. Full variable domain (missing parts from reference TRBV5-1 and TRBJ1-2): KAGVTQTPRYLIKTRGQQVTLSCSPISGHRSVSWYQQTPGQGLQFLFEYFSETQRNKGNFPGRFSGRQFSNSRSEMNVSTLELGDSALYLCASSSPANYGYTFGSGTRLTVV.

In this sample, this clonotype turned up many times. The chain employs TRBV5-1 and TRBJ2-6; D call uncertain. Looked up from germline, CDR1 is SGHRS and CDR2 is YFSETQ. This CDR3 is 15 amino acids long. Between the trimmed V and J ends, which lost 4 bases and 2 bases, there was a span of 10 bases. CDR3 sequence: CASSTSRAGANVLTF. The CDR3 DNA sequence: TGCGCCAGCAGCACGAGTAGGGCTGGGGCCAACGTCCTGACTTTC.

This clonotype was seen at least ten times. The chain couples TRBV7-9 to TRBJ1-6, with a possible D match to TRBD1 (5 bases). V lost 5 bases and J lost 7, with 15 bases in between. Looked up from germline, CDR1 is SEHNR and CDR2 is FQNEAQ (reference sequence). The CDR3 length is 15 residues. CDR3 coding DNA: TGTGCCAGCAGCCCTCAGGGCAGAAACAATTCACCCCTCCACTTT. It specifies CASSPQGRNNSPLHF.

This clonotype was counted at least ten times. The V call is TRBV3-1, the J call TRBJ2-4, with a tentative D call TRBD2 (5 bases). Trimming left V 2 bases short and J 6 bases short, with 11 bases between. This CDR3 is built from 14 residues. The germline CDR1 and CDR2 sequences are LGHDT and YNNKEL (reference sequence). The CDR3 DNA is TGTGCCAGCAGCCAATCCGGGATGGGAAACATTCAGTACTTC. It specifies CASSQSGMGNIQYF.

In this sample, this clonotype turned up a few times. V usage is TRBV7-2 and J usage is TRBJ2-1, with 7 bases aligning to TRBD1. CDR1 is SGHTA, CDR2 FQGNSA, per germline. There are 13 residues in the CDR3. Trimming at V came to 5 bases and at J to 9 bases, leaving 7 bases not matched to a gene. The CDR3 loop reads CASSPAQGIEQFF. DNA for the CDR3: TGTGCCAGCAGCCCAGCACAGGGGATTGAGCAGTTCTTC.

This clonotype was counted at least ten times. The V gene is TRBV7-2, the J gene TRBJ2-4; D not resolved. Germline lookup yields CDR1 SGHTA and CDR2 FQGNSA. The length of the CDR3 is 12 residues. V gave up 5 bases and J gave up 6 bases, with 8 bases separating them. This chain's CDR3 is CASSQTLNIQYF. CDR3 DNA: TGTGCCAGCAGCCAGACATTAAACATTCAGTACTTC.

This clonotype was seen a handful of times. The chain links TRBV24-1 to TRBJ2-1; 11 positions agree with TRBD1. Germline V lookup: CDR1 KGHDR, CDR2 SFDVKD. The length of the CDR3 is 16 residues. The V and J ends lost 5 bases and 5 bases, in that order; junction bases with no gene match: 7. The CDR3 nucleotides read TGTGCCACCAGTGGCCCCGGACAGGGGGCAAACAATGAGCAGTTCTTC. Translated, it gives CATSGPGQGANNEQFF.

This clonotype was counted ten times or more. V usage is TRBV4-3 and J usage is TRBJ2-1; D ambiguous. V gave up 1 base and J gave up 4 bases, with 8 bases separating them. The CDR3 extends over 14 amino acids. Germline V gene data show CDR1 as LGHNA and CDR2 as YSLEER. The CDR3 sequence: CASSQVGSYNEQFF. CDR3 DNA: TGCGCCAGCAGCCAAGTTGGCAGTTACAATGAGCAGTTCTTC.

This clonotype has just a few counts. The chain links TRBV6-6 to TRBJ1-5; TRBD1 matches at 7 bases. CDR3 length: 16 amino acids. Germline trimming cut 2 bases from V and 5 bases from J; bases unmatched to any gene: 9. The germline V gene has CDR1 MNHNY and CDR2 SVGAGI (reference sequence). The CDR3 spells CASSYGGETGHQPQHF. The CDR3 coding sequence is TGTGCCAGCAGTTACGGGGGCGAGACAGGGCATCAGCCCCAGCATTTT.

V is TRBV19 and J is TRBJ1-1; TRBD1 matches at 12 bases. The V segment lost 3 bases and the J segment 6 bases; nucleotides outside the gene matches: 8. The CDR3 contains 16 residues. Germline assignment: CDR1 LNHDA and CDR2 SQIVND (reference sequence). The CDR3 nucleotides read TGTGCCAGTAGTATCCCGGGACAGGGGGCGAGGGCTGAAGCTTTCTTT. Translated, it gives CASSIPGQGARAEAFF.

This rearrangement joins TRBV24-1 to TRBJ2-1; TRBD1 agrees at 8 bases. The V gene's germline CDR1 is KGHDR and CDR2 SFDVKD. V lost 3 bases and J lost 1; bases outside the gene matches: 4. CDR3 length: 16 amino acids. The CDR3 reads CATSDTGGSSYNEQFF. The CDR3 DNA follows: TGTGCCACCAGTGATACAGGGGGGTCATCCTACAATGAGCAGTTCTTC.

This clonotype was picked up one time. The chain combines TRBV5-1 with TRBJ2-3, with TRBD2 matching 7 bases. The germline gives CDR1 SGHRS, CDR2 YFSETQ. J lost 0 bases, V lost 6 bases, and 10 bases had no gene match. The CDR3 spans 16 residues. The CDR3 DNA sequence: TGCGCCAGCACAGCTGGGGCGGGAGTGAGCACAGATACGCAGTATTTT. Translated: CASTAGAGVSTDTQYF.

The V call is TRBV12-3 or TRBV12-4, the J call TRBJ1-4, with TRBD1 matching 10 bases. The V and J ends lost 4 bases and 7 bases, in that order; junction bases with no gene match: 6. The CDR3 totals 15 residues. The CDR3 sequence: CASSYDRGRAEKLFF. DNA for the CDR3: TGTGCCAGCAGTTATGACAGGGGGCGAGCTGAAAAACTGTTTTTT.

This clonotype was recorded many times. The genes are TRBV6-6 and TRBJ1-2, with TRBD1 identical over 9 bases. The CDR3 has 16 residues. Trimming took 2 bases from V and 2 from J; bases not matched to a gene: 6. Germline CDR1 is MNHNY and CDR2 is SVGAGI (reference sequence). CDR3 region: CASSYPQGAKNYGYTF. For the CDR3, the DNA is TGTGCCAGCAGTTACCCACAGGGGGCGAAGAACTATGGCTACACCTTC.

There are many counts of this clonotype. This chain joins TRBV12-3 or TRBV12-4 and TRBJ2-5; no firm D call. V gave up 6 bases and J gave up 5 bases, with 13 bases separating them. The CDR3 is 13 residues long. The CDR3 loop is CASSLLESETQYF. CDR3 in DNA: TGTGCCAGCAGCTTGTTGGAGTCGGAGACCCAGTACTTC.

This clonotype occurred a few times. The chain recombines TRBV7-9 with TRBJ2-2, with D possibly TRBD1 on 5 matching bases. V lost 2 bases to trimming and J lost 6 bases, with 10 bases between them. Germline CDR1 reads SEHNR; CDR2 reads FQNEAQ (reference sequence). The CDR3 runs to 14 residues. CDR3 sequence reads: CASSLNRQPGELFF. Written as DNA, the CDR3 is TGTGCCAGCAGCTTAAACAGACAGCCCGGGGAGCTGTTTTTT.

The genes are TRBV11-3 and TRBJ2-6; TRBD2 is a possible D gene (6 bases). The V and J ends lost 5 bases and 2 bases respectively, with 10 bases between them. The CDR3 has 15 amino acids. CDR1 and CDR2 (germline): SGHNT, YENEEA. The CDR3 is CASSPGEAGANVLTF. CDR3 sequence (DNA): TGTGCCAGCAGCCCCGGGGAGGCTGGGGCCAACGTCCTGACTTTC.

This clonotype was observed a handful of times. A read error may be the cause here, since a much bigger clone is one base away. This chain joins TRBV14 and TRBJ2-7; 9 bases are a match to TRBD2. This CDR3 region has 16 residues. In germline, CDR1 is SGHDN, CDR2 FVKESK. CDR3 in DNA: TGTGTCAGCAGCCAAGGGCTAGCGGGGTTATCCTACGAGCAGTACTTC. This gives the protein CVSSQGLAGLSYEQYF.

This clonotype came up a few times. The chain carries TRBV4-3 and TRBJ1-4; 7 nucleotides align to TRBD1. Germline V gene lookup returns CDR1 LGHNA and CDR2 YSLEER. The CDR3 has 15 residues. The J segment lost 8 bases and the V segment lost 0 bases, leaving 6 bases of the junction unmatched. In DNA, the CDR3 is TGCGCCAGCAGCCAAGATCCCAGGGGGGACGAAAAACTGTTTTTT. This encodes CASSQDPRGDEKLFF.

The table lists this clonotype with a few counts. This sequence joins TRBV5-5 and TRBJ2-7, with a weak D call TRBD2 (5 bases). Germline assignment: CDR1 SGHKS and CDR2 YYEKEE (reference sequence). Trimming pared 1 base from V and 3 bases from J, leaving 11 bases between. The CDR3 loop spans 14 amino acids. As DNA, the CDR3 is TGTGCCAGCAGCTTGCCAATACGGGGCTACGAGCAGTACTTC. Protein sequence: CASSLPIRGYEQYF.

In its sample, this clonotype was seen a few times. V gene TRBV5-1 combines with J gene TRBJ2-3, with 8 bases that match TRBD2. Germline loops: CDR1 SGHRS, CDR2 YFSETQ. Trimming took 2 bases from V and 2 from J; bases not matched to a gene: 4. There are 15 residues in the CDR3. The CDR3 DNA follows: TGCGCCAGCAGCTTTCTAGCGGGCTACACAGATACGCAGTATTTT. Translated, it gives CASSFLAGYTDTQYF. The full variable domain, rest sourced from reference TRBV5-1 and TRBJ2-3, is KAGVTQTPRYLIKTRGQQVTLSCSPISGHRSVSWYQQTPGQGLQFLFEYFSETQRNKGNFPGRFSGRQFSNSRSEMNVSTLELGDSALYLCASSFLAGYTDTQYFGPGTRLTVL.